Detailed here is one T cell receptor beta chain. The data are from a study of blood T cell repertoires in COVID-19. Study-level information: PBMCs, B-cell-depleted T cells, or T cells were the source of the cDNA or gDNA that made up the material.

Germline assignment: CDR1 MNHEY and CDR2 SVGAGI. The CDR3 has 15 amino acids. V lost 5 bases, J lost 0 bases, and 14 bases lay in between. Original data processing: Amplification from reference gene primers served as the basis for estimated nucleated cell counts. Sequenced by immunoSEQ multiplex PCR; TCRdb stores in-frame clones only, minus some. Clonal size and the V and J genes are those of that table, whereas D and trimming came from the DNA. Among roughly 670,000 clones, just under 90% were seen once, and the ten largest hold under 0.3%. The sample comprised peripheral blood. The sequence came from a woman in her late teens or twenties with acute or convalescent COVID-19. This chain joins TRBV6-5 and TRBJ2-7, with D possibly TRBD2 on 6 matching bases. CDR3 DNA sequence: TGTGCCAGCAGTCCTTTGGGGGGAGCCTCCTACGAGCAGTACTTC. Protein: CASSPLGGASYEQYF.